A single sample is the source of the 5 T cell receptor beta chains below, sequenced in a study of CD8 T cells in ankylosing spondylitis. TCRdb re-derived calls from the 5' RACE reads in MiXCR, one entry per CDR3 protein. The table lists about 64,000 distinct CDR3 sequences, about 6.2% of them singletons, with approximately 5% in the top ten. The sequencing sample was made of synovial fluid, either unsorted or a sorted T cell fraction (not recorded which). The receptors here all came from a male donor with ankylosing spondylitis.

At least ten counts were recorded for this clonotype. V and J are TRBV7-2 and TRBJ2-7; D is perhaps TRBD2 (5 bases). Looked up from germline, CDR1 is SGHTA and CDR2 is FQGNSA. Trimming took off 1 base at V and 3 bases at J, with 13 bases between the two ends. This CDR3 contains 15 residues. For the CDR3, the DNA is TGTGCCAGCAGCTTAGACCCGGGATCCGGCTACGAGCAGTACTTC. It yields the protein CASSLDPGSGYEQYF.

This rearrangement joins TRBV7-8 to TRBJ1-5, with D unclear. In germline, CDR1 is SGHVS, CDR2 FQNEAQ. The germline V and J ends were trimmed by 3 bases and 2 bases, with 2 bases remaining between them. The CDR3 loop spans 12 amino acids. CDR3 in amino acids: CASSFGNQPQHF. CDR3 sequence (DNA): TGTGCCAGCAGCTTTGGCAATCAGCCCCAGCATTTT.

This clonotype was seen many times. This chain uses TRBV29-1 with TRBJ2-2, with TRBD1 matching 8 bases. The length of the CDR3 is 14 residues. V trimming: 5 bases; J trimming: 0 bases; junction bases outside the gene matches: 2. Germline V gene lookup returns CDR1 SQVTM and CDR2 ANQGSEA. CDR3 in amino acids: CSVRDRTNTGELFF. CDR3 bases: TGCAGCGTTCGGGACAGGACGAACACCGGGGAGCTGTTTTTT.

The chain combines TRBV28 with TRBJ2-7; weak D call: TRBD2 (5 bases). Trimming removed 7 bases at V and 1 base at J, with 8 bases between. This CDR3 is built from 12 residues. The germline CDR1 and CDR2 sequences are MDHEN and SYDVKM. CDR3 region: CASTPGSYEQYF. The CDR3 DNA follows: TGTGCCAGCACCCCGGGGTCCTACGAGCAGTACTTC.

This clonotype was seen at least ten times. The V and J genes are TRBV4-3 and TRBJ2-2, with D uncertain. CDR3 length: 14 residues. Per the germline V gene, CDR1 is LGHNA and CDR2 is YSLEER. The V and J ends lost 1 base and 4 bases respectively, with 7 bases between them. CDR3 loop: CASSQAILTGELFF. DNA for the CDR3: TGCGCCAGCAGCCAAGCCATCCTCACCGGGGAGCTGTTTTTT.